What follows describes a single T cell receptor beta chain. Between the trimmed V and J ends, which lost 5 bases and 3 bases, there was a span of 11 bases. The germline V gene has CDR1 SQVTM and CDR2 ANQGSEA. The CDR3 extends over 12 amino acids. The data were produced by immunoSEQ multiplex PCR, yet TCRdb's version contains in-frame clones alone and is incomplete. The sample has 25,000 to 35,000 clones; almost 85% are singletons. The sample belongs to a study of OX40 agonist ivuxolimab in advanced cancers. For the study at large: Of the patients, three showed partial responses, one with hepatocellular carcinoma and two with cutaneous melanoma.

The sequence was obtained from an adult with an advanced solid tumor such as melanoma, head and neck, liver or kidney cancer. The chain combines TRBV29-1 with TRBJ2-7; D is unresolved. The material sequenced was CD4+ or CD8+ T cells sorted from blood, taken in a trial of the OX40 agonist ivuxolimab. The CDR3 sequence: CSVSDFSYEQYF. DNA of the CDR3: TGCAGCGTTTCGGATTTCAGCTACGAGCAGTACTTC.